This entry concerns a single T cell receptor beta chain. What it binds is unknown. The CDR3 loop spans 13 amino acids. The V end lost 6 bases, the J end lost 1 base, and 7 bases lay between the germline ends. Data came from immunoSEQ multiplex PCR; TCRdb stores just in-frame clones and leaves some out. Among about 19,000 clones listed, around 80% were seen once. This sample was included in a study of CD4 T cells in relation to SARS-CoV-2 and coronaviruses. At the level of the study: PBMCs were cultured with antigen for approximately nine days before TCR beta sequencing. Negative control cultures got HIV-1 Nef peptides or no peptide. Findings and limits, study-wide: Compared with monoreactive clones, crossreactive clones showed significantly weaker SARS-CoV-2 expansion.

CD4+ T cells from unexposed donors were obtained before the COVID-19 pandemic (2011-2018). CD4+ T cells were isolated from the cells after 10 days of culture. Fresh IL-2 medium replaced half the medium on days 3 and 7. The clonotype was recovered from a human donor in good health. Sequenced material: CD4+ T cells from PBMCs, cultured in vitro. The V gene is TRBV12-3 or TRBV12-4, the J gene TRBJ1-3; maybe TRBD1 (5 bases). CDR3 in DNA: TGTGCCAGCAGGGGGGTGTCTGGAAACACCATATATTTT. This encodes CASRGVSGNTIYF.